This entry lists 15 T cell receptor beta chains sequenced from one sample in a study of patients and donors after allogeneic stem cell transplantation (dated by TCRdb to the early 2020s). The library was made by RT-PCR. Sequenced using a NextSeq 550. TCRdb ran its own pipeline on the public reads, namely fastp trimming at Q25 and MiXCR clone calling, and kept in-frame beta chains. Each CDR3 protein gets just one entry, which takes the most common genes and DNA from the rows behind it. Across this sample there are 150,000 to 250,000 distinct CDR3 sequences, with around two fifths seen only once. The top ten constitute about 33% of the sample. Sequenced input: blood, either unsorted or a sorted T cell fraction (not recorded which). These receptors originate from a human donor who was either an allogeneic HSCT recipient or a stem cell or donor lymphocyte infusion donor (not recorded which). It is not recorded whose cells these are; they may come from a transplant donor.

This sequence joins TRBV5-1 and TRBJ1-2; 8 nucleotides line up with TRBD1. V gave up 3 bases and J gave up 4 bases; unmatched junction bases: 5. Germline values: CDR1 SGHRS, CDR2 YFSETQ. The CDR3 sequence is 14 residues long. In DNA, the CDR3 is TGCGCCAGCAGCTCGGACAGGGTCGCCTATGGCTACACCTTC. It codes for CASSSDRVAYGYTF. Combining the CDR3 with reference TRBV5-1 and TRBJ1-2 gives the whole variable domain KAGVTQTPRYLIKTRGQQVTLSCSPISGHRSVSWYQQTPGQGLQFLFEYFSETQRNKGNFPGRFSGRQFSNSRSEMNVSTLELGDSALYLCASSSDRVAYGYTFGSGTRLTVV.

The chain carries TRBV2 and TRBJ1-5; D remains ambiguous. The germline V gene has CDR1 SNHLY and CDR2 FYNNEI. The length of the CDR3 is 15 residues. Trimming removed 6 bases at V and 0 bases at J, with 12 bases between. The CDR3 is CASRTGMYSNQPQHF. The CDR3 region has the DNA TGTGCCAGCAGGACCGGGATGTATAGCAATCAGCCCCAGCATTTT.

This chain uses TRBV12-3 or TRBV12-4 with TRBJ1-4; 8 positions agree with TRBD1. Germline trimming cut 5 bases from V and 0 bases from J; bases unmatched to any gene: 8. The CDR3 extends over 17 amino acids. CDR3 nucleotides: TGTGCCAGCAGTATGAGGGACAGGTCTACAACTAATGAAAAACTGTTTTTT. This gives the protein CASSMRDRSTTNEKLFF.

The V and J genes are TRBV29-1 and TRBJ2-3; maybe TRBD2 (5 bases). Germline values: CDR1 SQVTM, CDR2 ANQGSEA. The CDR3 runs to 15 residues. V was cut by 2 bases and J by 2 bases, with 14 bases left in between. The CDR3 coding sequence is TGCAGCGTTGAATCGATTAGCGAAAACACAGATACGCAGTATTTT. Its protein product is CSVESISENTDTQYF.

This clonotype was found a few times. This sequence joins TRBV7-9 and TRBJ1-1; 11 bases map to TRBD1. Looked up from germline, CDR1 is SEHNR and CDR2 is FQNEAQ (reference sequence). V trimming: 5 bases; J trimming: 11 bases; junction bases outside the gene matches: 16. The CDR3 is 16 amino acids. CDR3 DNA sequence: TGTGCCAGCAGCATTGGCTACGGGACAGGGGGTAAGGGTGCTTTCTTT. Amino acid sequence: CASSIGYGTGGKGAFF.

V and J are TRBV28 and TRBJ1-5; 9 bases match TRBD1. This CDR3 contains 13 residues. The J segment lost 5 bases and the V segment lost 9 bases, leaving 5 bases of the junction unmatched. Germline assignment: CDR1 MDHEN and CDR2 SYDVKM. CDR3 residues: CASKTGGYQPQHF. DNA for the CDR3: TGTGCCAGTAAGACAGGGGGGTATCAGCCCCAGCATTTT.

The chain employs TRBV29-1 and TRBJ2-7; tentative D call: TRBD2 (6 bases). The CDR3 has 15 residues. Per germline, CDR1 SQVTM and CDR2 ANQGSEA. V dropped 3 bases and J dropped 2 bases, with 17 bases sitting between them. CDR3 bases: TGCAGCGTTGAGGGGCGGGACGGTAGTCCCTACGAGCAGTACTTC. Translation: CSVEGRDGSPYEQYF.

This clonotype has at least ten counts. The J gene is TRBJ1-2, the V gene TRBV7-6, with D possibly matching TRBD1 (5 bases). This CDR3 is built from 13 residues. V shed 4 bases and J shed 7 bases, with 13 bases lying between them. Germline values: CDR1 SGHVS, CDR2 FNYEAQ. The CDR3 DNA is TGTGCCAGCAGCTACTCTATGGGGGTTGGCTACACCTTC. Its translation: CASSYSMGVGYTF.

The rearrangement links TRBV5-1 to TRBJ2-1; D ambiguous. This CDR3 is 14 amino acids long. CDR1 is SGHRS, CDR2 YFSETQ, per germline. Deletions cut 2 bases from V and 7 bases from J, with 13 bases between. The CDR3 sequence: CASSFRLEGNEQFF. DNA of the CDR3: TGCGCCAGCAGCTTTCGGCTAGAAGGGAATGAGCAGTTCTTC.

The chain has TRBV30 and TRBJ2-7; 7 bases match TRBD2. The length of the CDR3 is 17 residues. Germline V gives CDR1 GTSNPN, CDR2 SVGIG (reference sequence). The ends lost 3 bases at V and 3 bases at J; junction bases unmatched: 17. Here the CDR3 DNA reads TGTGCCTGGAGCGCACTGGCTAGCGGAAGACGCAACTACGAGCAGTACTTC. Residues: CAWSALASGRRNYEQYF.

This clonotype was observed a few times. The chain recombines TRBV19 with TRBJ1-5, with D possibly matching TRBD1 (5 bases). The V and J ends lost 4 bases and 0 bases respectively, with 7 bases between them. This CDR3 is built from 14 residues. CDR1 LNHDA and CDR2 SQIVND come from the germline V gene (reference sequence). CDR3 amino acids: CASSKQDSNQPQHF. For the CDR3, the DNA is TGTGCCAGTAGTAAACAGGATAGCAATCAGCCCCAGCATTTT.

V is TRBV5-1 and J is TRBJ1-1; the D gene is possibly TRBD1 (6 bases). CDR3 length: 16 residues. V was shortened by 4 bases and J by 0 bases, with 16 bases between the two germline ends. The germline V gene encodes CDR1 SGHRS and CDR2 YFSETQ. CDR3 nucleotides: TGCGCCAGCAGCCGCGATCCGGGACAAGTGAACACTGAAGCTTTCTTT. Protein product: CASSRDPGQVNTEAFF.

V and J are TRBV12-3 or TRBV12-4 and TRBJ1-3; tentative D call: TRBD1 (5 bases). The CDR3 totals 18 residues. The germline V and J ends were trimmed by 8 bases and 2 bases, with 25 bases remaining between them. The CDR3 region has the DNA TGTGCCAGCTTGGGGGGAAGAATCGAGAGGGTTCCTGGAAACACCATATATTTT. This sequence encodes CASLGGRIERVPGNTIYF.

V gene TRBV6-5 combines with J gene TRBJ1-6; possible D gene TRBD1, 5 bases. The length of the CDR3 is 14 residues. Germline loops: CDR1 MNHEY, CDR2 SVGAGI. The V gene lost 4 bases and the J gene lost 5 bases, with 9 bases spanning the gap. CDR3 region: CASSWGMDNSPLHF. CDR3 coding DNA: TGTGCCAGCAGTTGGGGGATGGATAATTCACCCCTCCACTTT.

CDR3 nucleotide sequence: TGTGCCAGCTCACAGGACAGGTTTAACACCGGGGAGCTGTTTTTT. Protein product: CASSQDRFNTGELFF. V usage is TRBV18 and J usage is TRBJ2-2; 7 bases map to TRBD1. The junction had 4 bases not matched to a gene; V was cut back by 4 bases and J by 2 bases. The CDR3 is 15 amino acids. Looked up from germline, CDR1 is KGHSH and CDR2 is LQKENI.